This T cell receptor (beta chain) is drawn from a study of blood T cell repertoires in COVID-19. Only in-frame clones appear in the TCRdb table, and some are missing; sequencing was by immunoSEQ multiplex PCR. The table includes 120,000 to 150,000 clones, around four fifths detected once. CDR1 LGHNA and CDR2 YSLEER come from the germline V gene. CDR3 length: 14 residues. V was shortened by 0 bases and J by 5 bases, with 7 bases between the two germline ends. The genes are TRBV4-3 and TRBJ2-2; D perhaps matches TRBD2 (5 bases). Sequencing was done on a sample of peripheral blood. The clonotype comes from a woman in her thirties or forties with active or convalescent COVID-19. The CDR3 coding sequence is TGCGCCAGCAGCCAAGATTGGGAGACCGGGGAGCTGTTTTTT. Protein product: CASSQDWETGELFF.